This T cell receptor beta chain was sequenced during a study of tumor-infiltrating lymphocytes in primary liver carcinoma. Total RNA (around 0.45 ug) served as template for TCR beta cDNA synthesis primed by a constant-region primer. Modified slightly, ARM-PCR produced TCR beta libraries over three nested multiplex PCR rounds. TRBV1-TRBV30 forward primers paired with a C-beta reverse primer were used in the first two PCR rounds, which ran roughly 9 cycles each. TCRdb called the multiplex PCR reads again in MiXCR, with one record for every CDR3 protein. Of 90,000 to 110,000 distinct CDR3 sequences in the sample, roughly 80% are singletons; the top ten hold approximately 20%. The roughly 19-33 mg bulk tissue piece was not sorted before simultaneous RNA and DNA extraction. Through surgical resection, the patients' primary liver carcinoma was treated. Every tumor sample analyzed contained over 85% viable tumor cells.

V shed 9 bases and J shed 4 bases, with 22 bases lying between them. The CDR3 is 16 residues long. Germline V CDR1 and CDR2: MNHNS, SASEGT. This TCR was recovered from a man aged 35-49 years with primary liver carcinoma and hepatitis B virus infection. The sequenced sample was liver tumor tissue from sampling region 3. Subset given: tumor region T3, left-lateral pole. This chain uses TRBV6-1 with TRBJ2-1; no clear D. This chain's CDR3 is CARTRSPGLTYNEQFF. CDR3 in DNA: TGTGCCAGAACCCGTAGCCCCGGGCTTACATACAATGAGCAGTTCTTC.